The clone carrying this T cell receptor (beta chain) was found a few times. This entry belongs to a study of T cells after yellow fever vaccination. V lost 3 bases and J lost 6; bases outside the gene matches: 6. CDR1 SEHNR and CDR2 FQNEAQ come from the germline V gene (reference sequence). CDR3 length: 15 residues. TCRdb re-called the 5' RACE reads through MiXCR, storing one row per CDR3 protein. The sample has some 550,000 distinct CDR3 sequences; under 25% are singletons. The chain uses TRBV7-9 and TRBJ2-7, with 12 bases lining up with TRBD2. The sequence derives from a man aged 30 to 39 who received the YFV17D yellow fever vaccine. The sequenced sample was PBMCs, obtained 15 days after the yellow fever booster vaccination. CDR3 amino acids: CASSFRTSGKGEQYF. CDR3 nucleotide sequence: TGTGCCAGCAGCTTTCGGACTAGCGGGAAGGGCGAGCAGTACTTC.